Listed here are 2 T cell receptor beta chains from one sample, sequenced in a study of CD8 T cells in Susac syndrome. Random hexamers were used to reverse transcribe roughly 0.45 to 1 ug of RNA. MiXCR, applied by TCRdb to the immunoSEQ multiplex PCR reads, yields one record per CDR3 protein. The table has 350,000 to 550,000 distinct CDR3 sequences, approximately 85% seen once. Sequencing was done on a sample of CD8+ T cells from PBMCs. The receptors originated from a human donor with multiple sclerosis.

V and J are TRBV6-5 and TRBJ2-7, with no clear D. Between the trimmed V and J ends, which lost 3 bases and 4 bases, there was a span of 16 bases. Germline values: CDR1 MNHEY, CDR2 SVGAGI. The CDR3 sequence is 15 residues long. The CDR3 DNA follows: TGTGCCAGCAGTTATGAGTTAGGGATGGGGTACGAGCAGTACTTC. Its protein is CASSYELGMGYEQYF.

This clonotype was counted a single time. The V gene is TRBV5-1, the J gene TRBJ2-6; 9 bases fit TRBD1. Germline CDR1 reads SGHRS; CDR2 reads YFSETQ. Unmatched junction bases numbered 6, after V lost 2 bases and J lost 0 bases. The CDR3 is made up of 18 amino acids. DNA of the CDR3: TGCGCCAGCAGCTTACAGGGGGCGATAAGCTCTGGGGCCAACGTCCTGACTTTC. Encoded protein: CASSLQGAISSGANVLTF. Complete variable domain (other parts from reference TRBV5-1 and TRBJ2-6): KAGVTQTPRYLIKTRGQQVTLSCSPISGHRSVSWYQQTPGQGLQFLFEYFSETQRNKGNFPGRFSGRQFSNSRSEMNVSTLELGDSALYLCASSLQGAISSGANVLTFGAGSRLTVL.